This entry lists 17 T cell receptor beta chains sequenced from one sample in a study of OX40 agonist ivuxolimab in advanced cancers. Libraries were prepared by immunoSEQ multiplex PCR; TCRdb keeps only in-frame clonotypes and omits some of them. Of some 99,000 clones in the sample, just under 85% were seen once. Sequencing used CD4+ or CD8+ T cells sorted from blood, obtained in a trial of the OX40 agonist ivuxolimab. These receptors came from an adult with an advanced solid tumor such as melanoma, head and neck, liver or kidney cancer.

The chain couples TRBV28 to TRBJ1-4, with D unclear. The germline CDR1 and CDR2 sequences are MDHEN and SYDVKM. Trimming stripped 7 bases from V and 7 bases from J, with 16 bases between. The CDR3 covers 14 residues. DNA for the CDR3: TGTGCCAGCACTCTCCCTGGCTCCGGTGAAAAACTGTTTTTT. Its translation: CASTLPGSGEKLFF.

This clone occurred once. The chain is built from TRBV27 and TRBJ2-7; 13 bases fit TRBD2. There are 15 residues in the CDR3. Germline-derived CDR1 and CDR2 are MNHEY and SMNVEV (reference sequence). The J segment lost 3 bases and the V segment lost 4 bases, leaving 3 bases of the junction unmatched. In DNA form, the CDR3 reads TGTGCCAGCAGTTCATGGACTAGCGGGAGCTACGAGCAGTACTTC. This sequence encodes CASSSWTSGSYEQYF.

About this clone: The same CDR3 also results from other DNA sequences found in this sample. V gene TRBV27 combines with J gene TRBJ2-7; TRBD1 agrees at 11 bases. The CDR3 covers 18 residues. J lost 6 bases, V lost 1 base, and 14 bases had no gene match. Germline V lookup: CDR1 MNHEY, CDR2 SMNVEV (reference sequence). In DNA, the CDR3 is TGTGCCAGCAGTTTATTAGGGACAGGGGGTAGTTCTGGCCCCGAGCAGTACTTC. Amino acids: CASSLLGTGGSSGPEQYF.

The gene calls are TRBV6-1 and TRBJ1-4, with a weak D call TRBD1 (6 bases). CDR1 is MNHNS and CDR2 is SASEGT in the germline V gene. The length of the CDR3 is 16 residues. V lost 4 bases to trimming and J lost 5 bases, with 17 bases between them. The CDR3 nucleotides read TGTGCCAGCAGTGGGCCTCCGGGACATCAAAATGAAAAACTGTTTTTT. Protein product: CASSGPPGHQNEKLFF.

The chain is built from TRBV18 and TRBJ2-7; TRBD2 matches at 9 bases. The V gene end was trimmed by 3 bases and the J gene end by 0 bases; junction bases not matched to a gene: 0. CDR3 size: 14 residues. CDR1 is KGHSH, CDR2 LQKENI, per germline. The CDR3 here is CASSPSGSSYEQYF. The CDR3 DNA is TGTGCCAGCTCACCTAGCGGGAGCTCCTACGAGCAGTACTTC.

This clone was counted a few times. The chain couples TRBV6-1 to TRBJ1-1, with D hard to call. V was cut by 6 bases and J by 2 bases, with 10 bases left in between. Germline V gene lookup returns CDR1 MNHNS and CDR2 SASEGT. The CDR3 extends over 13 amino acids. The CDR3 nucleotides read TGTGCCAGCAGCCCCACCCGCAACACTGAAGCTTTCTTT. Amino acid sequence: CASSPTRNTEAFF.

The rearrangement uses TRBV10-3 and TRBJ1-5; D ambiguous. The CDR3 is made up of 15 amino acids. CDR1 and CDR2 (germline): ENHRY, SYGVKD. V shed 2 bases and J shed 4 bases, with 12 bases lying between them. CDR3 loop: CAISEGSASNQPQHF. CDR3 in DNA: TGTGCCATCAGTGAGGGGTCCGCATCAAATCAGCCCCAGCATTTT.

J is TRBJ2-1 and V is TRBV19, with D perhaps TRBD1 (6 bases). There are 12 residues in the CDR3. In germline, CDR1 is LNHDA, CDR2 SQIVND (reference sequence). Trimming removed 6 bases at V and 10 bases at J, with 13 bases between. The CDR3 nucleotides read TGTGCCAGTAGCCGAACAGGGTGGGAGCAGTTCTTC. Protein: CASSRTGWEQFF. Full variable domain (rest looked up from reference TRBV19 and TRBJ2-1): DGGITQSPKYLFRKEGQNVTLSCEQNLNHDAMYWYRQDPGQGLRLIYYSQIVNDFQKGDIAEGYSVSREKKESFPLTVTSAQKNPTAFYLCASSRTGWEQFFGPGTRLTVL.

This chain uses TRBV20-1 with TRBJ1-4; D remains ambiguous. Germline V gives CDR1 DFQATT, CDR2 SNEGSKA (reference sequence). V was cut by 5 bases and J by 8 bases, with 9 bases left in between. This CDR3 has 11 amino acids. In DNA, the CDR3 is TGCAGTGCTCCGACCGTGGAAAAACTGTTTTTT. Translated: CSAPTVEKLFF.

The chain carries TRBV2 and TRBJ1-1; tentatively, D is TRBD1 (6 bases). This CDR3 region has 13 residues. The V gene's germline CDR1 is SNHLY and CDR2 FYNNEI. V lost 4 bases, J lost 4 bases, and 10 bases lay in between. This chain's CDR3 is CASSAGEVTEAFF. The CDR3 DNA sequence: TGTGCCAGCAGTGCAGGGGAGGTCACTGAAGCTTTCTTT.

The rearrangement uses TRBV28 and TRBJ1-5, with D tentatively TRBD1 (6 bases). CDR3 length: 14 amino acids. Germline CDR1 is MDHEN and CDR2 is SYDVKM. The V end lost 2 bases, the J end lost 7 bases, and 12 bases lay between the germline ends. In DNA form, the CDR3 reads TGTGCCAGCAGTTTAAGACAGGAGTTCCAGCCCCAGCATTTT. Amino acid sequence: CASSLRQEFQPQHF.

This clone was recorded many times. The genes are TRBV12-5 and TRBJ1-2; weak D call: TRBD1 (5 bases). With 1 base removed from V and 4 bases from J, the gap between germline ends came to 10 bases. CDR1 LGHNT and CDR2 FRNRAP come from the germline V gene. The CDR3 has 14 amino acids. Written as DNA, the CDR3 is TGTGCTAGTGGTTTGGCTAAGACAGCCTATGGCTACACCTTC. This translates into CASGLAKTAYGYTF. The full variable domain, its missing parts supplied by reference TRBV12-5 and TRBJ1-2, is DARVTQTPRHKVTEMGQEVTMRCQPILGHNTVFWYRQTMMQGLELLAYFRNRAPLDDSGMPKDRFSAEMPDATLATLKIQPSEPRDSAVYFCASGLAKTAYGYTFGSGTRLTVV.

The J gene is TRBJ2-1, the V gene TRBV11-3; 11 bases are a match to TRBD2. This CDR3 is 15 amino acids long. The V gene end was trimmed by 5 bases and the J gene end by 4 bases; junction bases not matched to a gene: 4. In germline, CDR1 is SGHNT, CDR2 YENEEA. The CDR3 nucleotides read TGTGCCAGCAGCCCCCGACTAGCGGGATACAATGAGCAGTTCTTC. It yields the protein CASSPRLAGYNEQFF. The full variable domain, rest sourced from reference TRBV11-3 and TRBJ2-1, is EAGVVQSPRYKIIEKKQPVAFWCNPISGHNTLYWYLQNLGQGPELLIRYENEEAVDDSQLPKDRFSAERLKGVDSTLKIQPAELGDSAVYLCASSPRLAGYNEQFFGPGTRLTVL.

This clone occurred a few times. One junction end disagrees with the germline gene, perhaps due to a read error. The chain carries TRBV15 and TRBJ1-3; TRBD1 agrees at 12 bases. The V gene's germline CDR1 is LNHNV and CDR2 YYDKDF (reference sequence). This CDR3 has 12 amino acids. The CDR3 loop is CATSRDRDRGHF. CDR3 bases: TGTGCCACCAGCAGAGACCGGGACAGGGGGCATTTT.

The chain joins TRBV7-3 to TRBJ2-2, with D uncertain. The germline CDR1 and CDR2 sequences are SGHTA and FQGTGA. This CDR3 contains 14 residues. Trimming took 5 bases from V and 2 from J, leaving 9 bases between them. This CDR3 reads CASSPSRNTGELFF. As DNA, the CDR3 is TGTGCCAGCAGCCCCTCTCGAAACACCGGGGAGCTGTTTTTT.

V and J are TRBV28 and TRBJ1-2, with D unclear. The CDR3 spans 15 residues. Germline V gene lookup returns CDR1 MDHEN and CDR2 SYDVKM. Trimming took 3 bases from V and 1 from J, leaving 12 bases between them. The chain's CDR3 is CASSFEGLFNYGYTF. CDR3 sequence (DNA): TGTGCCAGCAGTTTTGAGGGTCTCTTTAACTATGGCTACACCTTC.

In its sample, this clone was seen a few times. The chain recombines TRBV29-1 with TRBJ1-2; D may be TRBD1 (6 bases). CDR3 length: 15 residues. V was cut by 6 bases and J by 6 bases, with 23 bases left in between. Looked up from germline, CDR1 is SQVTM and CDR2 is ANQGSEA. This CDR3 reads CSVGLTLDSGDGYTF. The DNA of the CDR3 is TGCAGCGTCGGACTCACCTTGGACAGCGGCGATGGCTACACCTTC.